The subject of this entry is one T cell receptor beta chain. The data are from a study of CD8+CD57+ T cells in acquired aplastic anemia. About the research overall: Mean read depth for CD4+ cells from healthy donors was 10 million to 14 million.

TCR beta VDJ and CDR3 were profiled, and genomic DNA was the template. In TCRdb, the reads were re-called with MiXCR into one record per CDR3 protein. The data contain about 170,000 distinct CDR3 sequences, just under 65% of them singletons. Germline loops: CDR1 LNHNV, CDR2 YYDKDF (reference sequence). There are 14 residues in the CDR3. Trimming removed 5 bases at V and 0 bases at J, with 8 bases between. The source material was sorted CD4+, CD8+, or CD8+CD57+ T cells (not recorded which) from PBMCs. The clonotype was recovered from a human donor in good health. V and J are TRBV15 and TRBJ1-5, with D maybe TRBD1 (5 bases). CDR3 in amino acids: CATSRDYSNQPQHF. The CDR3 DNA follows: TGTGCCACCAGCCGGGACTATAGCAATCAGCCCCAGCATTTT.